This T cell receptor (beta chain) stems from a study of identical twins. The ends were cut back, 9 bases at V and 1 base at J, with 15 bases in the middle. Germline loops: CDR1 MNHNS, CDR2 SASEGT. The CDR3 runs 14 residues. Each CDR3 protein gets one entry after TCRdb re-called the 5' RACE reads with MiXCR. The data show about 220,000 distinct CDR3 sequences, roughly 7.5% seen once. This clonotype was recorded many times. This sample was also put to use in a study of yellow fever vaccine responses in identical twins.

Material for sequencing was memory (CD45RO+) T cells sorted from blood. The sequence came from a woman under 30 in good health. The chain joins TRBV6-1 to TRBJ1-1, with a tentative D call TRBD1 (5 bases). In DNA form, the CDR3 reads TGTGCCAGTGAACGGGGCTTTGGGAACACTGAAGCTTTCTTT. The encoded protein is CASERGFGNTEAFF.